This passage covers 21 T cell receptor beta chains from one sample sequenced in a study of regulatory T cells in long-lasting Graves disease. In building TCR beta libraries, iRepertoire HTBI primers were used together with Arm-PCR of CDR3 regions. MiXCR, applied by TCRdb to the multiplex PCR reads, yields one record per CDR3 protein. This table has over 350,000 distinct CDR3 sequences, about 14% appearing once. Time point here: newly diagnosed GD, antithyroid drugs for less than 3 months. PBMC RNA served as the TCR library source. This sample also appeared in a second study, on T cells in Graves' hyperthyroidism and ophthalmopathy.

The material was peripheral blood mononuclear cells (PBMCs), obtained at new diagnosis, from a patient treated with antithyroid drugs. The receptors here all came from a woman in her forties or fifties with Graves disease.

This clonotype was detected ten times or more. The chain combines TRBV5-1 with TRBJ2-1, with TRBD2 matching 8 bases. Germline V gene data show CDR1 as SGHRS and CDR2 as YFSETQ. The CDR3 consists of 15 residues. The V segment lost 1 base and the J segment 4 bases; nucleotides outside the gene matches: 4. In DNA, the CDR3 is TGCGCCAGCAGCTTGTTCGGCGGGGGGTACAATGAGCAGTTCTTC. It yields the protein CASSLFGGGYNEQFF.

There are a few counts of this clonotype. This sequence joins TRBV19 and TRBJ2-1; 7 nucleotides match TRBD1. Germline V gives CDR1 LNHDA, CDR2 SQIVND (reference sequence). The CDR3 is made up of 14 amino acids. Trimming cost V 3 bases and J 4 bases; bases outside gene matches: 3. The CDR3 bases are TGTGCCAGTAGTATGGCAGGGGGATACAATGAGCAGTTCTTC. It encodes CASSMAGGYNEQFF.

The rearrangement uses TRBV29-1 and TRBJ2-5; 9 nucleotides line up with TRBD1. From germline, CDR1 is SQVTM and CDR2 ANQGSEA. The length of the CDR3 is 13 residues. Trimming removed 4 bases from V and 4 bases from J; junction bases left unmatched: 4. This CDR3 is CSVGRDRVETQYF. In nucleotides, the CDR3 is TGCAGCGTTGGAAGGGACAGGGTAGAGACCCAGTACTTC. Full variable domain (remainder filled in from reference TRBV29-1 and TRBJ2-5): SAVISQKPSRDICQRGTSLTIQCQVDSQVTMMFWYRQQPGQSLTLIATANQGSEATYESGFVIDKFPISRPNLTFSTLTVSNMSPEDSSIYLCSVGRDRVETQYFGPGTRLLVL.

The genes are TRBV24-1 and TRBJ2-1; 8 nucleotides align to TRBD2. V trimming: 9 bases; J trimming: 5 bases; junction bases outside the gene matches: 20. The germline CDR1 and CDR2 sequences are KGHDR and SFDVKD. CDR3 length: 18 amino acids. CDR3 sequence (DNA): TGTGCCACCGGATCGGCCGGGACTAGGGCCCGGGACCACAATGAGCAGTTCTTC. The encoded protein is CATGSAGTRARDHNEQFF.

This clonotype has just a few counts. This may stem from a read error, because a much larger clone lies one nucleotide away. The chain is built from TRBV28 and TRBJ2-7; 12 nucleotides line up with TRBD1. Germline CDR1 MDHEN, CDR2 SYDVKM. J gave up 9 bases and V 5 bases, and 11 bases lay outside the gene matches. CDR3 size: 15 residues. The CDR3 here is CASSEGRDRGLGQYF. The CDR3, as DNA: TGTGCCAGCAGTGAGGGAAGGGACAGGGGGCTTGGGCAGTACTTC.

V and J are TRBV27 and TRBJ2-2; 13 nucleotides align to TRBD2. The CDR3 totals 15 residues. The V gene's germline CDR1 is MNHEY and CDR2 SMNVEV (reference sequence). V was clipped by 6 bases and J by 5 bases; unmatched bases: 3. The CDR3 here is CASSGTSGMTGELFF. The CDR3 bases are TGTGCCAGCAGCGGGACTAGCGGGATGACCGGGGAGCTGTTTTTT.

This chain joins TRBV7-2 and TRBJ2-7, with 15 positions matching TRBD2. V shed 2 bases and J 7 bases; nucleotides not matched to a gene: 6. This CDR3 region has 16 residues. CDR1 is SGHTA and CDR2 is FQGNSA in the germline V gene. CDR3 nucleotides: TGTGCCAGCAGCTTAAGGACTAGCGGGAGGGCTAGGGAGCAGTACTTC. Translating it yields CASSLRTSGRAREQYF.

This chain uses TRBV18 with TRBJ2-3; 8 positions agree with TRBD2. J gave up 6 bases and V 0 bases, and 8 bases lay outside the gene matches. Germline V gene data show CDR1 as KGHSH and CDR2 as LQKENI. The CDR3 sequence is 16 residues long. CDR3 DNA sequence: TGTGCCAGCTCACCACCGGTTAGCGGGACTTCTGATACGCAGTATTTT. This translates into CASSPPVSGTSDTQYF.

The chain joins TRBV3-1 to TRBJ2-7; 11 bases are shared with TRBD2. Trimming removed 6 bases from V and 4 bases from J; junction bases left unmatched: 5. CDR3 size: 14 residues. Germline CDR1 and CDR2: LGHDT and YNNKEL (reference sequence). Here the CDR3 reads CASSQTSGDYEQYF. CDR3 sequence (DNA): TGTGCCAGCAGTCAGACTAGCGGGGATTACGAGCAGTACTTC.

This clonotype was seen only a few times. The CDR3 sequence is CASSQEEVAGIEAFF. CDR3 nucleotide sequence: TGTGCCAGCAGCCAAGAAGAAGTGGCAGGTATAGAAGCTTTCTTT. The J gene is TRBJ1-1, the V gene TRBV4-2; D remains ambiguous. Germline V lookup: CDR1 LGHNA, CDR2 YNFKEQ. Trimming left V 0 bases short and J 8 bases short, with 16 bases between. The CDR3 runs to 15 residues.

This chain uses TRBV9 with TRBJ2-7, with 7 bases matching TRBD2. The CDR3 is 17 residues long. The germline gives CDR1 SGDLS, CDR2 YYNGEE. V was clipped by 0 bases and J by 3 bases; unmatched bases: 12. CDR3 region: CASSVGPLAAKGYEQYF. CDR3 coding DNA: TGTGCCAGCAGCGTAGGGCCTCTAGCGGCCAAGGGCTACGAGCAGTACTTC.

This clonotype was observed a handful of times. The rearrangement uses TRBV24-1 and TRBJ1-1; possibly TRBD1 for D (5 bases). The CDR3 spans 13 residues. Germline assignment: CDR1 KGHDR and CDR2 SFDVKD. The V gene lost 5 bases and the J gene lost 5 bases, with 11 bases spanning the gap. CDR3 nucleotides: TGTGCCACCAGTGCGGGGGTGCGGACTGAAGCTTTCTTT. Encoded protein: CATSAGVRTEAFF.

The rearrangement joins TRBV27 to TRBJ2-1; D is unclear. The V gene's germline CDR1 is MNHEY and CDR2 SMNVEV (reference sequence). This CDR3 spans 13 amino acids. The V and J ends lost 6 bases and 9 bases respectively, with 15 bases between them. Here the CDR3 DNA reads TGTGCCAGCAGGGCCGGGTTGTTGCGTGAGCAGTTCTTC. Amino acid sequence: CASRAGLLREQFF.

This clonotype was seen many times. This CDR3 is CATSDFASGSSYNEQFF. The CDR3 region has the DNA TGTGCCACCAGTGATTTCGCTAGCGGGAGCTCCTACAATGAGCAGTTCTTC. The rearrangement links TRBV24-1 to TRBJ2-1; 10 nucleotides match TRBD2. The V and J ends lost 1 base and 0 bases, in that order; junction bases with no gene match: 2. The CDR3 spans 17 residues. In germline, CDR1 is KGHDR, CDR2 SFDVKD.

This clonotype has a count of ten or more. This sequence joins TRBV20-1 and TRBJ2-1; D not resolved. From germline, CDR1 is DFQATT and CDR2 SNEGSKA (reference sequence). Trimming took off 1 base at V and 4 bases at J, with 14 bases between the two ends. This CDR3 has 15 residues. The CDR3, as DNA: TGCAGTGCTAGAGGGCTGCGCGGCTCGTACAATGAGCAGTTCTTC. Its translation is CSARGLRGSYNEQFF.

This clonotype was seen only once. The V call is TRBV28, the J call TRBJ1-2, with a weak D call TRBD1 (5 bases). CDR1 and CDR2 (germline): MDHEN, SYDVKM. The V and J ends lost 10 bases and 3 bases respectively, with 12 bases between them. The CDR3 is 12 amino acids. CDR3 nucleotides: TGTGCCACCCATCCCAGGGACTATGGCTACACCTTC. Its protein is CATHPRDYGYTF.

The chain combines TRBV29-1 with TRBJ1-2; D is undetermined. Trimming removed 6 bases at V and 3 bases at J, with 8 bases between. This CDR3 region has 11 residues. CDR1 and CDR2 from the germline V gene are SQVTM and ANQGSEA. CDR3 DNA sequence: TGCAGCGTCCTCTGGGACTATGGCTACACCTTC. This gives the protein CSVLWDYGYTF.

V and J are TRBV20-1 and TRBJ2-3; 13 bases map to TRBD2. From germline, CDR1 is DFQATT and CDR2 SNEGSKA (reference sequence). The CDR3 spans 14 residues. Germline trimming cut 6 bases from V and 5 bases from J; bases unmatched to any gene: 5. The CDR3 DNA reads TGCAGTGCCGGACTAGCGGGAGCGGGAGATACGCAGTATTTT. Protein: CSAGLAGAGDTQYF.

The rearrangement uses TRBV19 and TRBJ1-2; D unresolved. V was trimmed by 3 bases and J by 4 bases, leaving 9 bases between them. CDR1 is LNHDA, CDR2 SQIVND, per germline (reference sequence). The CDR3 contains 13 residues. CDR3 residues: CASSIGPRYGYTF. In DNA, the CDR3 is TGTGCCAGTAGTATCGGTCCCCGCTATGGCTACACCTTC.

The J gene is TRBJ2-2, the V gene TRBV2; 7 nucleotides line up with TRBD2. The CDR3 sequence is 15 residues long. The germline CDR1 and CDR2 sequences are SNHLY and FYNNEI. V shed 5 bases, J shed 4 bases, and the junction held 7 bases outside the gene matches. The CDR3 protein is CASSPQREFTGELFF. The CDR3 region has the DNA TGTGCCAGCAGTCCCCAGCGGGAATTCACCGGGGAGCTGTTTTTT.

About this clonotype itself: A clone one base away is much larger, so this may be a read error. The rearrangement uses TRBV20-1 and TRBJ2-3; 10 bases match TRBD1. Losses at the gene ends were 5 bases for V and 3 bases for J; bases not matched to a gene: 8. CDR3 size: 15 residues. Germline assignment: CDR1 DFQATT and CDR2 SNEGSKA (reference sequence). CDR3 bases: TGCAGTGCTGGGGCGGGACAGGGGCGAACAGATACGCAGTATTTT. It codes for CSAGAGQGRTDTQYF.